Below are 28 T cell receptor beta chains sequenced from a single sample in a study of blood T cell repertoires in COVID-19. Some clones are missing from TCRdb's copy, which holds only in-frame ones; the method was immunoSEQ multiplex PCR. The sample has roughly 410,000 clones, about 90% seen once. The specimen sequenced was peripheral blood. The receptors were sampled from a woman aged 60-75 years with COVID-19, enrolled during active disease.

The chain combines TRBV28 with TRBJ1-4, with 9 bases aligning to TRBD1. Germline assignment: CDR1 MDHEN and CDR2 SYDVKM. The V gene end was trimmed by 5 bases and the J gene end by 7 bases; junction bases not matched to a gene: 8. The length of the CDR3 is 15 residues. CDR3 sequence: CASSGHRGQVEKLFF. The CDR3 DNA is TGTGCCAGCAGTGGACACAGGGGGCAGGTTGAAAAACTGTTTTTT. Drawing the rest from reference TRBV28 and TRBJ1-4, the complete variable domain is DVKVTQSSRYLVKRTGEKVFLECVQDMDHENMFWYRQDPGLGLRLIYFSYDVKMKEKGDIPEGYSVSREKKERFSLILESASTNQTSMYLCASSGHRGQVEKLFFGSGTQLSVL.

V usage is TRBV30 and J usage is TRBJ1-5; perhaps TRBD1 as D (5 bases). V lost 4 bases to trimming and J lost 2 bases, with 15 bases between them. The CDR3 contains 15 residues. Germline values: CDR1 GTSNPN, CDR2 SVGIG (reference sequence). CDR3 amino acids: CAWNEGLSGNQPQHF. CDR3 nucleotides: TGTGCCTGGAATGAGGGACTCTCGGGCAATCAGCCCCAGCATTTT. The entire variable domain, with the rest obtained from reference TRBV30 and TRBJ1-5, is as follows: SQTIHQWPATLVQPVGSPLSLECTVEGTSNPNLYWYRQAAGRGLQLLFYSVGIGQISSEVPQNLSASRPQDRQFILSSKKLLLSDSGFYLCAWNEGLSGNQPQHFGDGTRLSIL.

The CDR3 sequence is CASSQAARQRGTEAFF. For the CDR3, the DNA is TGCGCCAGCAGCCAAGCGGCGAGGCAGCGGGGCACTGAAGCTTTCTTT. The V and J genes are TRBV4-1 and TRBJ1-1; no clear D. V shed 1 base and J shed 4 bases, with 16 bases lying between them. Germline values: CDR1 MGHRA, CDR2 YSYEKL. This CDR3 has 16 residues.

This chain links TRBV3-1 (or the pseudogene TRBV3-2) with TRBJ1-2, with TRBD1 identical over 8 bases. V lost 4 bases, J lost 7 bases, and 11 bases stayed unmatched. Germline CDR1 reads LGHDT; CDR2 reads YNNKEL (reference sequence). The CDR3 sequence is 15 residues long. As DNA, the CDR3 is TGTGCCAGCAGCCTCCGGACAGGGCAGAGGGGTGGCTACACCTTC. Protein sequence: CASSLRTGQRGGYTF.

This clone has just one count. The CDR3 nucleotides are TGTGCCAGCAGTTACTCCCAGGGCATGAACACTGAAGCTTTCTTT. Translation: CASSYSQGMNTEAFF. The V and J genes are TRBV6-5 and TRBJ1-1; TRBD1 might be the D (5 bases). The CDR3 runs 15 residues. Deletions cut 0 bases from V and 0 bases from J, with 8 bases between. Looked up from germline, CDR1 is MNHEY and CDR2 is SVGAGI.

The rearrangement links TRBV4-2 to TRBJ2-5, with D unclear. CDR3 length: 14 amino acids. Germline values: CDR1 LGHNA, CDR2 YNFKEQ. V lost 2 bases to trimming and J lost 5 bases, with 12 bases between them. In nucleotides, the CDR3 is TGTGCCAGCAGCCAACTGGCTAGTCCGGAGACCCAGTACTTC. This codes for CASSQLASPETQYF.

The genes are TRBV11-2 and TRBJ1-1; no clear D gene. From germline, CDR1 is SGHAT and CDR2 FQNNGV. V was clipped by 4 bases and J by 1 base, with 10 bases between them. The length of the CDR3 is 14 residues. Here the CDR3 DNA reads TGTGCCAGCAGCTCCACCAGTGGGAACACTGAAGCTTTCTTT. It encodes CASSSTSGNTEAFF.

The chain couples TRBV11-3 to TRBJ2-1; 14 bases are a match to TRBD2. The CDR3 covers 15 residues. Germline lookup yields CDR1 SGHNT and CDR2 YENEEA. Trimming cost V 5 bases and J 7 bases; bases outside gene matches: 4. The DNA of the CDR3 is TGTGCCAGCAGCGGGACTAGCGGGGGACGGAATGAGCAGTTCTTC. Translating it yields CASSGTSGGRNEQFF.

The chain combines TRBV7-9 with TRBJ2-5, with 7 bases that match TRBD1. The V gene's germline CDR1 is SEHNR and CDR2 FQNEAQ (reference sequence). The CDR3 has 14 amino acids. V was clipped by 4 bases and J by 3 bases; unmatched bases: 5. The CDR3 DNA is TGTGCCAGCAGCTACTTTCAGGGGGAAGAGACCCAGTACTTC. It is translated as CASSYFQGEETQYF.

This chain joins TRBV24-1 and TRBJ2-7; 8 bases map to TRBD1. Germline CDR1 reads KGHDR; CDR2 reads SFDVKD. This CDR3 region has 13 residues. Trimming removed 7 bases from V and 5 bases from J; junction bases left unmatched: 6. In nucleotides, the CDR3 is TGTGCCACCAGCAAAGGACAGGGTAACGAGCAGTACTTC. It specifies CATSKGQGNEQYF.

This chain joins TRBV18 and TRBJ1-1; the match to TRBD1 covers 7 bases. Germline V gives CDR1 KGHSH, CDR2 LQKENI. V was clipped by 3 bases and J by 4 bases; unmatched bases: 8. The length of the CDR3 is 15 residues. CDR3 protein: CASSPPRGRRTEAFF. In DNA, the CDR3 is TGTGCCAGCTCACCGCCTAGGGGGCGTCGCACTGAAGCTTTCTTT.

CDR3 coding DNA: TGTGCCAGCAGCCTCTCTAGCGGGGCCCGTTACAATGAGCAGTTCTTC. It yields the protein CASSLSSGARYNEQFF. The chain couples TRBV6-2 or TRBV6-3 to TRBJ2-1; 9 bases are a match to TRBD2. CDR3 length equals 16 residues. Trimming removed 6 bases from V and 4 bases from J; junction bases left unmatched: 10. The germline V gene has CDR1 MNHEY and CDR2 SVGEGT.

This chain uses TRBV5-6 with TRBJ2-2; 7 bases agree with TRBD1. Germline values: CDR1 SGHDT, CDR2 YYEEEE. The CDR3 has 14 residues. Losses at the gene ends were 2 bases for V and 3 bases for J; bases not matched to a gene: 1. The CDR3 DNA follows: TGTGCCAGCAGCTTTACAGGGGACACCGGGGAGCTGTTTTTT. Its translation: CASSFTGDTGELFF.

This clone was seen only once. The V call is TRBV19, the J call TRBJ2-7; D gene uncertain. Germline CDR1 LNHDA, CDR2 SQIVND (reference sequence). This CDR3 has 14 residues. V gave up 6 bases and J gave up 0 bases, with 12 bases separating them. The CDR3 spells CASRSERSSYEQYF. The CDR3, as DNA: TGTGCCAGTAGATCGGAGAGGAGCTCCTACGAGCAGTACTTC.

The chain links TRBV29-1 to TRBJ1-1; no reliable D call. The CDR3 loop spans 15 amino acids. CDR1 SQVTM and CDR2 ANQGSEA come from the germline V gene. Trimming cost V 4 bases and J 1 base, with 16 bases left between them. The CDR3, as DNA: TGCAGCGTTGGTTCCGTCGGTGGTTGGAACACTGAAGCTTTCTTT. Translated, it gives CSVGSVGGWNTEAFF.

With regard to this clone: One end of the junction fails to match germline, which may point to a read error. The genes are TRBV30 and TRBJ1-1, with a weak D call TRBD1 (5 bases). The CDR3 contains 12 residues. The germline V gene encodes CDR1 GTSNPN and CDR2 SVGIG (reference sequence). As DNA, the CDR3 is TGTGCCTGGAGTAAAGAATCCCGAAAGGGGCTCTTT. Encoded protein: CAWSKESRKGLF.

This chain links TRBV5-1 with TRBJ1-5; 8 positions agree with TRBD1. Per the germline V gene, CDR1 is SGHRS and CDR2 is YFSETQ. The CDR3 is made up of 14 amino acids. The V segment lost 4 bases and the J segment 5 bases; nucleotides outside the gene matches: 5. CDR3 residues: CASSRTGNDQPQHF. DNA for the CDR3: TGCGCCAGCAGCCGGACAGGGAACGATCAGCCCCAGCATTTT.

V is TRBV11-1 and J is TRBJ1-4; D is unresolved. V lost 5 bases to trimming and J lost 3 bases, with 16 bases between them. This CDR3 has 16 amino acids. CDR1 is SGHAT and CDR2 is FQDESV in the germline V gene (reference sequence). The CDR3 nucleotides are TGTGCCAGCAGCCTCCGTGGAGGGTCGGCTAATGAAAAACTGTTTTTT. Its translation: CASSLRGGSANEKLFF.

CDR3 coding DNA: TGTGCCAGCAGTGGCCAGGCTCAAAAACTGTTTTTT. This encodes CASSGQAQKLFF. The V and J genes are TRBV2 and TRBJ1-4; D gene ambiguous. The CDR3 is made up of 12 amino acids. V was trimmed by 4 bases and J by 9 bases, leaving 9 bases between them. Germline CDR1 and CDR2: SNHLY and FYNNEI.

V gene TRBV5-6 combines with J gene TRBJ1-5; D gene unclear. There are 14 residues in the CDR3. V lost 0 bases to trimming and J lost 5 bases, with 9 bases between them. Per the germline V gene, CDR1 is SGHDT and CDR2 is YYEEEE. This chain's CDR3 is CASSLGQSHQPQHF. CDR3 nucleotide sequence: TGTGCCAGCAGCTTGGGACAATCCCATCAGCCCCAGCATTTT.

This chain links TRBV27 with TRBJ1-5; 9 bases are a match to TRBD1. Trimming removed 0 bases from V and 7 bases from J; junction bases left unmatched: 4. This CDR3 has 15 residues. CDR1 and CDR2 from the germline V gene are MNHEY and SMNVEV (reference sequence). The CDR3 DNA reads as TGTGCCAGCAGTTTATCTGGACAGGGGTTCCAGCCCCAGCATTTT. It codes for CASSLSGQGFQPQHF.

The V and J genes are TRBV6-5 and TRBJ2-5; 7 positions agree with TRBD1. The CDR3 loop spans 14 amino acids. V gave up 10 bases and J gave up 1 base; unmatched junction bases: 9. Germline CDR1 reads MNHEY; CDR2 reads SVGAGI. CDR3 region: CATRGHRGQETQYF. Written as DNA, the CDR3 is TGTGCCACCAGAGGTCACAGGGGCCAAGAGACCCAGTACTTC.

V gene TRBV6-5 combines with J gene TRBJ1-5; perhaps TRBD1 as D (6 bases). V lost 7 bases to trimming and J lost 0 bases, with 13 bases between them. Per the germline V gene, CDR1 is MNHEY and CDR2 is SVGAGI. The CDR3 has 15 amino acids. CDR3 protein: CASKSDRISNQPQHF. The CDR3 DNA follows: TGTGCCAGCAAATCTGACAGGATTAGCAATCAGCCCCAGCATTTT.

The rearrangement joins TRBV7-2 to TRBJ2-5; possibly TRBD1 for D (6 bases). CDR1 and CDR2 (germline): SGHTA, FQGNSA. Trimming pared 5 bases from V and 6 bases from J, leaving 19 bases between. The CDR3 sequence is 15 residues long. As DNA, the CDR3 is TGTGCCAGCAGCCCAAGGGGGAGTTCGTTTAAGACCCAGTACTTC. Translating it yields CASSPRGSSFKTQYF.

This clone was detected a few times. Written as DNA, the CDR3 is TGCGCCAGCAGCTTGGCGTACCAACTACCCTACGAGCAGTACTTC. As protein: CASSLAYQLPYEQYF. This chain uses TRBV5-1 with TRBJ2-7; no clear D gene. Trimming pared 0 bases from V and 2 bases from J, leaving 12 bases between. The CDR3 is 15 residues long. CDR1 and CDR2 from the germline V gene are SGHRS and YFSETQ.

CDR3 sequence reads: CASTPGDSYNEQFF. For the CDR3, the DNA is TGCGCCAGCACCCCCGGGGACAGCTACAATGAGCAGTTCTTC. The rearrangement uses TRBV5-1 and TRBJ2-1; 7 bases line up with TRBD1. This CDR3 comprises 14 residues. Unmatched junction bases numbered 6, after V lost 6 bases and J lost 3 bases. The germline gives CDR1 SGHRS, CDR2 YFSETQ.

The chain carries TRBV5-4 and TRBJ1-5, with 7 positions matching TRBD1. The CDR3 extends over 13 amino acids. J gave up 11 bases and V 1 base, and 6 bases lay outside the gene matches. The germline V gene encodes CDR1 SGHNT and CDR2 YYREEE (reference sequence). The CDR3 region has the DNA TGTGCCAGCAGCTTGCAGGGGGGCAAGGCCCAGCATTTT. Translated, it gives CASSLQGGKAQHF. Filled out from reference TRBV5-4 and TRBJ1-5, the complete variable domain reads ETGVTQSPTHLIKTRGQQVTLRCSSQSGHNTVSWYQQALGQGPQFIFQYYREEENGRGNFPPRFSGLQFPNYSSELNVNALELDDSALYLCASSLQGGKAQHFGDGTRLSIL.

V and J are TRBV24-1 and TRBJ2-1; D gene uncertain. V was clipped by 1 base and J by 7 bases, with 16 bases between them. This CDR3 is 16 amino acids long. Germline V gene lookup returns CDR1 KGHDR and CDR2 SFDVKD. The CDR3 coding sequence is TGTGCCACCAGTGATTTAGACCAGCGCAACCTTAATGAGCAGTTCTTC. Translating it yields CATSDLDQRNLNEQFF.